These T cell receptor beta chains were read from a single sample in a study of blood T cell repertoires in COVID-19. Assay used: immunoSEQ multiplex PCR; TCRdb lists only in-frame clones, some missing. The sample comprises about 250,000 clones, around 83% of which are singletons, and about 8.9% rests with the top ten. Sequencing was carried out using peripheral blood. The origin of the receptors is a man older than 75 with acute or convalescent COVID-19. CDR3s include the opening cysteine and the closing phenylalanine or tryptophan. The order of the fields is clone size, J gene, V gene, D gene, CDR3 protein, CDR3 DNA. D genes are given only for firm matches. Expanded clones are given a class, and other clones once, few, many or no size at all.

clone_size: -
j_call: TRBJ2-1
v_call: TRBV7-3
d_call: -
cdr3_aa: CASSLSGIYNEQFF
cdr3_nt: TGTGCCAGCAGCTTATCAGGGATCTACAATGAGCAGTTCTTC

clone_size: -
j_call: TRBJ1-4
v_call: TRBV12-5
d_call: TRBD1
cdr3_aa: CASGFGTGATNEKLFF
cdr3_nt: TGTGCTAGTGGTTTTGGGACAGGGGCAACTAATGAAAAACTGTTTTTT

clone_size: -
j_call: TRBJ1-2
v_call: TRBV18
d_call: -
cdr3_aa: CASSPSLGGDLGYTF
cdr3_nt: TGTGCCAGCTCACCGTCCCTAGGTGGCGATCTGGGCTACACCTTC

clone_size: -
j_call: TRBJ2-1
v_call: TRBV28
d_call: TRBD2
cdr3_aa: CASSPPGGLDNEQFF
cdr3_nt: TGTGCCAGCAGTCCCCCGGGGGGACTAGACAATGAGCAGTTCTTC

clone_size: few
j_call: TRBJ1-6
v_call: TRBV30
d_call: -
cdr3_aa: CAWSARGSSPLHF
cdr3_nt: TGTGCCTGGAGTGCACGGGGTAGCTCACCCCTCCACTTT

clone_size: -
j_call: TRBJ2-1
v_call: TRBV5-1
d_call: TRBD1
cdr3_aa: CASSLMAGGLLNEQFF
cdr3_nt: TGCGCCAGCAGCTTAATGGCAGGGGGCTTGTTGAATGAGCAGTTCTTC

clone_size: once
j_call: TRBJ2-2
v_call: TRBV30
d_call: TRBD2
cdr3_aa: CAWTIAGANTGELFF
cdr3_nt: TGTGCCTGGACCATAGCGGGGGCCAACACCGGGGAGCTGTTTTTT

clone_size: -
j_call: TRBJ2-2
v_call: TRBV9
d_call: -
cdr3_aa: CASSVTDLPRTGELFF
cdr3_nt: TGTGCCAGCAGCGTCACAGATCTACCTCGTACCGGGGAGCTGTTTTTT

clone_size: -
j_call: TRBJ1-2
v_call: TRBV7-9
d_call: TRBD1
cdr3_aa: CASSWGQTNYGYTF
cdr3_nt: TGTGCCAGCAGCTGGGGACAGACTAACTATGGCTACACCTTC

clone_size: once
j_call: TRBJ2-7
v_call: TRBV2
d_call: TRBD2
cdr3_aa: CASCPLAATYEQYF
cdr3_nt: TGTGCCAGCTGTCCACTAGCGGCTACCTACGAGCAGTACTTC

clone_size: -
j_call: TRBJ1-4
v_call: TRBV6-5
d_call: -
cdr3_aa: CASSFLGVNEKLFF
cdr3_nt: TGTGCCAGCAGTTTTTTGGGAGTGAATGAAAAACTGTTTTTT

clone_size: once
j_call: TRBJ2-7
v_call: TRBV23-1
d_call: -
cdr3_aa: CASRAANEQYF
cdr3_nt: TGCGCCAGCAGAGCAGCGAACGAGCAGTACTTC

clone_size: -
j_call: TRBJ1-1
v_call: TRBV7-2
d_call: -
cdr3_aa: CASSLGSITEAFF
cdr3_nt: TGTGCCAGCAGCTTGGGCAGCATAACTGAAGCTTTCTTT

clone_size: -
j_call: TRBJ1-5
v_call: TRBV27
d_call: TRBD1
cdr3_aa: CASSFKFFSMGQGLNQPQHF
cdr3_nt: TGTGCCAGCAGTTTTAAGTTCTTCTCGATGGGACAGGGACTCAATCAGCCCCAGCATTTT

clone_size: -
j_call: TRBJ1-4
v_call: TRBV28
d_call: TRBD1
cdr3_aa: CASRLGTVEKLFF
cdr3_nt: TGTGCCAGCAGGCTTGGGACAGTTGAAAAACTGTTTTTT

clone_size: -
j_call: TRBJ2-4
v_call: TRBV20-1
d_call: -
cdr3_aa: CSASLAGNAKNIQYF
cdr3_nt: TGCAGTGCTAGTCTTGCGGGGAATGCCAAAAACATTCAGTACTTC

clone_size: -
j_call: TRBJ1-1
v_call: TRBV19
d_call: -
cdr3_aa: CATRVSGNTEAFF
cdr3_nt: TGTGCCACTAGGGTCTCAGGGAACACTGAAGCTTTCTTT

clone_size: -
j_call: TRBJ2-7
v_call: TRBV2
d_call: -
cdr3_aa: CASSKRTEIYEQYF
cdr3_nt: TGTGCCAGCAGTAAAAGGACAGAGATCTACGAGCAGTACTTC

clone_size: few
j_call: TRBJ1-2
v_call: TRBV12-5
d_call: -
cdr3_aa: CASALPDTYGYTF
cdr3_nt: TGTGCTAGTGCCCTCCCCGACACCTATGGCTACACCTTC

clone_size: -
j_call: TRBJ1-2
v_call: TRBV6-5
d_call: TRBD1
cdr3_aa: CASSYSGTGSGYTF
cdr3_nt: TGTGCCAGCAGTTACTCGGGGACAGGGAGTGGCTACACCTTC

clone_size: -
j_call: TRBJ2-1
v_call: TRBV19
d_call: TRBD1
cdr3_aa: CASSSGQDYNEQFF
cdr3_nt: TGTGCCAGTAGCTCGGGACAGGACTACAATGAGCAGTTCTTC

clone_size: -
j_call: TRBJ1-2
v_call: TRBV24-1
d_call: TRBD1
cdr3_aa: CATSEHSRGNGYTF
cdr3_nt: TGTGCCACCAGTGAACACAGCAGGGGGAATGGCTACACCTTC

clone_size: few
j_call: TRBJ2-7
v_call: TRBV27
d_call: -
cdr3_aa: CASSFIAATGLHEQYF
cdr3_nt: TGTGCCAGCAGTTTTATCGCGGCTACAGGGCTCCACGAGCAGTACTTC

clone_size: -
j_call: TRBJ1-6
v_call: TRBV30
d_call: TRBD1
cdr3_aa: CAWRGYRGKNSPLHF
cdr3_nt: TGTGCCTGGAGGGGATACAGGGGCAAAAATTCACCCCTCCACTTT

clone_size: once
j_call: TRBJ1-1
v_call: TRBV30
d_call: -
cdr3_aa: CAWSAHQNTEAFF
cdr3_nt: TGTGCCTGGAGCGCACACCAGAACACTGAAGCTTTCTTT

clone_size: once
j_call: TRBJ1-1
v_call: TRBV5-1
d_call: -
cdr3_aa: CASSSPDRYNTEAFF
cdr3_nt: TGCGCCAGCAGCTCACCGGACAGATACAACACTGAAGCTTTCTTT

clone_size: -
j_call: TRBJ1-5
v_call: TRBV6-5
d_call: -
cdr3_aa: CASSSSGQPQHF
cdr3_nt: TGTGCCAGCAGTTCTTCAGGTCAGCCCCAGCATTTT

clone_size: -
j_call: TRBJ2-3
v_call: TRBV2
d_call: TRBD1
cdr3_aa: CASSRQGSTDTQYF
cdr3_nt: TGTGCCAGCAGCAGACAGGGTAGCACAGATACGCAGTATTTT

clone_size: -
j_call: TRBJ1-5
v_call: TRBV10-3
d_call: TRBD1
cdr3_aa: CAISAGTGGNGQPQHF
cdr3_nt: TGTGCCATCAGTGCAGGGACAGGGGGGAATGGTCAGCCCCAGCATTTT

clone_size: -
j_call: TRBJ1-2
v_call: TRBV5-6
d_call: TRBD1
cdr3_aa: CASSPRGQGRYGYTF
cdr3_nt: TGTGCCAGCAGCCCTCGGGGACAGGGTCGGTATGGCTACACCTTC

clone_size: -
j_call: TRBJ2-1
v_call: TRBV20-1
d_call: -
cdr3_aa: CSARRDDEQFF
cdr3_nt: TGCAGTGCTAGGCGGGACGATGAGCAGTTCTTC

clone_size: -
j_call: TRBJ2-7
v_call: TRBV6-5
d_call: TRBD2
cdr3_aa: CASSSLSGRASYEQYF
cdr3_nt: TGTGCCAGCAGTTCTCTTAGCGGGAGGGCCTCCTACGAGCAGTACTTC

clone_size: -
j_call: TRBJ2-2
v_call: TRBV27
d_call: TRBD1
cdr3_aa: CASSGQGTTGELFF
cdr3_nt: TGTGCCAGCAGCGGACAGGGTACCACCGGGGAGCTGTTTTTT

clone_size: -
j_call: TRBJ1-1
v_call: TRBV6-5
d_call: TRBD1
cdr3_aa: CASSVTGTTEAFF
cdr3_nt: TGTGCCAGCAGCGTGACAGGGACCACTGAAGCTTTCTTT

clone_size: -
j_call: TRBJ2-5
v_call: TRBV5-1
d_call: TRBD1
cdr3_aa: CASSFIRDRQETQYF
cdr3_nt: TGCGCCAGCAGCTTTATCCGGGACAGACAAGAGACCCAGTACTTC

clone_size: -
j_call: TRBJ1-3
v_call: TRBV29-1
d_call: -
cdr3_aa: CSVDKAGSGNTIYF
cdr3_nt: TGCAGCGTTGATAAGGCAGGCTCTGGAAACACCATATATTTT

clone_size: -
j_call: TRBJ1-4
v_call: TRBV28
d_call: -
cdr3_aa: CASTTAGATNEKLFF
cdr3_nt: TGTGCCAGCACCACTGCGGGGGCAACTAATGAAAAACTGTTTTTT

clone_size: -
j_call: TRBJ1-5
v_call: TRBV11-2
d_call: -
cdr3_aa: CASSPKTDGQPQHF
cdr3_nt: TGTGCCAGCAGCCCCAAGACCGACGGGCAGCCCCAGCATTTT

clone_size: -
j_call: TRBJ2-7
v_call: TRBV5-1
d_call: TRBD1
cdr3_aa: CASSVSGTVLWEQYF
cdr3_nt: TGCGCCAGCAGCGTGTCCGGGACAGTCCTATGGGAGCAGTACTTC

clone_size: once
j_call: TRBJ1-2
v_call: TRBV5-1
d_call: -
cdr3_aa: CASSLDRDGYTF
cdr3_nt: TGCGCCAGCAGCTTGGACAGGGATGGCTACACCTTC

clone_size: -
j_call: TRBJ1-1
v_call: TRBV27
d_call: TRBD1
cdr3_aa: CASSSFRGLSPEAFF
cdr3_nt: TGTGCCAGCAGTTCGTTCAGGGGGCTAAGCCCTGAAGCTTTCTTT

clone_size: -
j_call: TRBJ2-7
v_call: TRBV21-1
d_call: -
cdr3_aa: CASSKPDRTYEQYF
cdr3_nt: TGTGCCAGCAGCAAGCCGGACAGGACCTACGAGCAGTACTTC

clone_size: -
j_call: TRBJ2-5
v_call: TRBV2
d_call: -
cdr3_aa: CASSGSAGNAETQYF
cdr3_nt: TGTGCCAGCAGTGGATCTGCGGGAAATGCGGAGACCCAGTACTTC

clone_size: -
j_call: TRBJ2-4
v_call: TRBV13
d_call: TRBD2
cdr3_aa: CASSLGLAGGLVAKNIQYF
cdr3_nt: TGTGCCAGCAGCTTAGGCCTAGCGGGGGGCCTAGTAGCCAAAAACATTCAGTACTTC

clone_size: -
j_call: TRBJ2-7
v_call: TRBV2
d_call: TRBD1
cdr3_aa: CASIERGLNEQYF
cdr3_nt: TGTGCCAGCATTGAGAGGGGGCTAAACGAGCAGTACTTC

clone_size: few
j_call: TRBJ1-5
v_call: TRBV27
d_call: -
cdr3_aa: CASSSILGTRNQPQHF
cdr3_nt: TGTGCCAGCAGTTCTATCCTCGGGACACGGAATCAGCCCCAGCATTTT

clone_size: -
j_call: TRBJ2-7
v_call: TRBV18
d_call: TRBD1
cdr3_aa: CASSLTGGNEQYF
cdr3_nt: TGTGCCAGCTCACTTACAGGGGGCAACGAGCAGTACTTC

clone_size: -
j_call: TRBJ1-3
v_call: TRBV9
d_call: -
cdr3_aa: CASSVEGAFSGNTIYF
cdr3_nt: TGTGCCAGCAGCGTAGAAGGGGCCTTCTCTGGAAACACCATATATTTT

clone_size: -
j_call: TRBJ2-1
v_call: TRBV19
d_call: TRBD2
cdr3_aa: CASTPKWGGYEQFF
cdr3_nt: TGTGCCAGTACCCCTAAGTGGGGGGGGTATGAGCAGTTCTTC

clone_size: few
j_call: TRBJ1-2
v_call: TRBV19
d_call: -
cdr3_aa: CARSATGQRETNYGYTF
cdr3_nt: TGTGCCAGGAGCGCCACGGGACAAAGAGAAACCAACTATGGCTACACCTTC

clone_size: -
j_call: TRBJ2-7
v_call: TRBV5-4
d_call: TRBD1
cdr3_aa: CASSWDRWAYEQYF
cdr3_nt: TGTGCCAGCAGTTGGGACAGGTGGGCCTACGAGCAGTACTTC

clone_size: -
j_call: TRBJ2-2
v_call: TRBV6-1
d_call: TRBD2
cdr3_aa: CASSEGTSRITGELFF
cdr3_nt: TGTGCCAGCAGTGAAGGGACTAGCCGGATCACCGGGGAGCTGTTTTTT

clone_size: -
j_call: TRBJ2-1
v_call: TRBV18
d_call: TRBD1
cdr3_aa: CASSPQTGVDEQFF
cdr3_nt: TGTGCCAGCTCCCCGCAGACAGGGGTGGATGAGCAGTTCTTC

clone_size: -
j_call: TRBJ2-3
v_call: TRBV6-5
d_call: -
cdr3_aa: CASGRGSLITDTQYF
cdr3_nt: TGTGCCAGCGGCAGGGGCTCATTAATCACAGATACGCAGTATTTT

clone_size: -
j_call: TRBJ2-2
v_call: TRBV5-5
d_call: -
cdr3_aa: CASSLGSTHTGELFF
cdr3_nt: TGTGCCAGCAGCTTGGGGAGTACTCACACCGGGGAGCTGTTTTTT

clone_size: -
j_call: TRBJ1-4
v_call: TRBV14
d_call: TRBD1
cdr3_aa: CASSRQGTNEKLFF
cdr3_nt: TGTGCCAGCAGCCGACAGGGAACTAATGAAAAACTGTTTTTT

clone_size: -
j_call: TRBJ1-5
v_call: TRBV30
d_call: -
cdr3_aa: CAWSGGEDQPQHF
cdr3_nt: TGTGCCTGGAGTGGGGGGGAAGATCAGCCCCAGCATTTT

clone_size: once
j_call: TRBJ2-1
v_call: TRBV11-2
d_call: TRBD2
cdr3_aa: CASSLEGYAGVRNEQFF
cdr3_nt: TGTGCCAGCAGCTTAGAAGGATACGCGGGAGTAAGGAATGAGCAGTTCTTC

clone_size: -
j_call: TRBJ2-3
v_call: TRBV10-3
d_call: -
cdr3_aa: CAIAGKVDTDTQYF
cdr3_nt: TGTGCCATCGCGGGGAAGGTGGATACAGATACGCAGTATTTT